Listed here are 26 T cell receptor beta chains from one sample, sequenced in a study of human T cells and chemical hapten exposure. The time point was: patch test 1, 2 weeks after DPC sensitization. This sample's treatment: therapeutic diphenylcyclopropenone sensitization with weekly scalp DPC. TCRdb redid the calling of the RACE reads with MiXCR, one entry per CDR3 protein. The sample lists 370,000 or so distinct CDR3 sequences; approximately 4.4% were seen once. Material: whole blood, obtained in connection with sensitization to the hapten diphenylcyclopropenone (DPC). These receptor sequences come from a woman between 45 and 65 years old with alopecia areata. Some clones in this sample may be carry-over from other donors' samples.

The sample holds many counts of this clonotype. The V and J genes are TRBV6-2 or TRBV6-3 and TRBJ2-3; D call uncertain. Germline-derived CDR1 and CDR2 are MNHEY and SVGEGT. Trimming removed 2 bases at V and 5 bases at J, with 11 bases between. CDR3 length equals 14 residues. The CDR3 DNA sequence: TGTGCCAGCAGTTACGTGGGTAGCCGAGATACGCAGTATTTT. This codes for CASSYVGSRDTQYF.

This clonotype was found a few times. The J gene is TRBJ1-1, the V gene TRBV30; the D is unclear. This CDR3 is 13 amino acids long. The germline V gene encodes CDR1 GTSNPN and CDR2 SVGIG (reference sequence). V dropped 0 bases and J dropped 1 base, with 6 bases sitting between them. CDR3 sequence: CAWSVLANTEAFF. The CDR3 DNA is TGTGCCTGGAGTGTACTAGCGAACACTGAAGCTTTCTTT. Filled out from reference TRBV30 and TRBJ1-1, the complete variable domain reads SQTIHQWPATLVQPVGSPLSLECTVEGTSNPNLYWYRQAAGRGLQLLFYSVGIGQISSEVPQNLSASRPQDRQFILSSKKLLLSDSGFYLCAWSVLANTEAFFGQGTRLTVV.

At least ten counts were recorded for this clonotype. The rearrangement uses TRBV12-3 or TRBV12-4 and TRBJ2-4; 8 bases fit TRBD2. Germline trimming cut 3 bases from V and 0 bases from J; bases unmatched to any gene: 4. The CDR3 is 16 amino acids. The CDR3 region has the DNA TGTGCCAGCAGTTTGAGCGGGGGACTAGCCAAAAACATTCAGTACTTC. Translating it yields CASSLSGGLAKNIQYF.

J is TRBJ1-2 and V is TRBV25-1; no clear D gene. CDR1 and CDR2 (germline): MGHDK, SYGVNS. The CDR3 is 16 amino acids. V was shortened by 6 bases and J by 4 bases, with 21 bases between the two germline ends. As DNA, the CDR3 is TGTGCCAGCAGCCCCCCTGGAGTCAGTCGGGCCTATGGCTACACCTTC. Translating it yields CASSPPGVSRAYGYTF.

This clonotype was seen more than once but under ten times. This rearrangement joins TRBV29-1 to TRBJ1-2; a weak D match, TRBD1 (6 bases). The CDR3 sequence is 15 residues long. The germline gives CDR1 SQVTM, CDR2 ANQGSEA. V gave up 5 bases and J gave up 2 bases, with 18 bases separating them. For the CDR3, the DNA is TGCAGCGTTTCCGACCCTCAGGGGACAAACTATGGCTACACCTTC. Residues: CSVSDPQGTNYGYTF.

This clonotype was counted between two and nine times. The V and J genes are TRBV23-1 and TRBJ1-5, with D tentatively TRBD1 (6 bases). TRBV23-1 is annotated as an ORF whose role is uncertain. The germline V and J ends were trimmed by 3 bases and 0 bases, with 18 bases remaining between them. The CDR3 loop spans 18 amino acids. The CDR3 region is CASSHPGGGIDSNQPQHF. Here the CDR3 DNA reads TGCGCCAGCAGTCACCCCGGGGGGGGCATAGATAGCAATCAGCCCCAGCATTTT.

The gene calls are TRBV2 and TRBJ2-1, with 10 bases fitting TRBD1. This CDR3 region has 14 residues. CDR1 is SNHLY and CDR2 is FYNNEI in the germline V gene. Trimming cost V 4 bases and J 7 bases; bases outside gene matches: 4. The CDR3 loop reads CASSARTGGNEQFF. The CDR3 region has the DNA TGTGCCAGCAGTGCGCGGACAGGGGGGAATGAGCAGTTCTTC. Complete variable domain (other parts from reference TRBV2 and TRBJ2-1): EPEVTQTPSHQVTQMGQEVILRCVPISNHLYFYWYRQILGQKVEFLVSFYNNEISEKSEIFDDQFSVERPDGSNFTLKIRSTKLEDSAMYFCASSARTGGNEQFFGPGTRLTVL.

This clonotype was detected a few times. CDR3 sequence reads: CSARDWRKNQPQHF. In DNA form, the CDR3 reads TGCAGTGCTAGAGATTGGCGAAAGAATCAGCCCCAGCATTTT. This rearrangement joins TRBV20-1 to TRBJ1-5; no firm D call. Germline CDR1 is DFQATT and CDR2 is SNEGSKA (reference sequence). V was trimmed by 0 bases and J by 4 bases, leaving 10 bases between them. The CDR3 has 14 amino acids.

This clonotype was recorded only once. The V call is TRBV4-2, the J call TRBJ1-1; 10 positions match TRBD1. The CDR3 covers 17 residues. Germline trimming cut 3 bases from V and 1 base from J; bases unmatched to any gene: 8. The germline V gene has CDR1 LGHNA and CDR2 YNFKEQ. The CDR3 DNA reads TGTGCCAGCAGCCACCACGGGACAGGGGAGGCGAACACTGAAGCTTTCTTT. This gives the protein CASSHHGTGEANTEAFF.

This chain joins TRBV7-8 and TRBJ1-2; TRBD1 aligns across 7 bases. This CDR3 contains 18 residues. V lost 3 bases, J lost 2 bases, and 15 bases stayed unmatched. CDR1 and CDR2 (germline): SGHVS, FQNEAQ. CDR3 protein: CASSFYRPGGTLNYGYTF. Here the CDR3 DNA reads TGTGCCAGCAGCTTTTATCGGCCAGGGGGTACTCTGAACTATGGCTACACCTTC.

This clonotype was observed a few times. The gene calls are TRBV6-6 and TRBJ1-1; D gene ambiguous. Germline loops: CDR1 MNHNY, CDR2 SVGAGI (reference sequence). Trimming cost V 0 bases and J 0 bases, with 5 bases left between them. The CDR3 extends over 14 amino acids. The CDR3 bases are TGTGCCAGCAGTTACTCCAGCTTGAACACTGAAGCTTTCTTT. Its translation: CASSYSSLNTEAFF.

This clonotype was found many times. The genes are TRBV5-1 and TRBJ1-1; D is unresolved. The germline gives CDR1 SGHRS, CDR2 YFSETQ. With 0 bases removed from V and 4 bases from J, the gap between germline ends came to 16 bases. This CDR3 has 16 residues. In DNA, the CDR3 is TGCGCCAGCAGCTTGGCCGGTACCCCCGGGAGCACTGAAGCTTTCTTT. Translation gives CASSLAGTPGSTEAFF.

The chain recombines TRBV18 with TRBJ2-7; 7 nucleotides match TRBD2. The ends lost 3 bases at V and 2 bases at J; junction bases unmatched: 10. This CDR3 contains 16 residues. Germline CDR1 reads KGHSH; CDR2 reads LQKENI. CDR3 protein: CASSPRGGSSTYEQYF. DNA of the CDR3: TGTGCCAGCTCACCGCGGGGCGGGAGCTCCACCTACGAGCAGTACTTC.

This clonotype was counted only a few times. The CDR3 DNA follows: TGTGCCAGCAGTTACTCACGAACGGGGGGGGAGACCCAGTACTTC. Protein sequence: CASSYSRTGGETQYF. V usage is TRBV6-5 and J usage is TRBJ2-5; TRBD2 matches at 8 bases. The CDR3 is 15 residues long. V lost 0 bases and J lost 5; bases outside the gene matches: 5. Looked up from germline, CDR1 is MNHEY and CDR2 is SVGAGI.

The table lists this clonotype with many counts. The chain joins TRBV12-3 or TRBV12-4 to TRBJ1-5; maybe TRBD1 (5 bases). The CDR3 loop spans 15 amino acids. Trimming removed 5 bases at V and 4 bases at J, with 15 bases between. CDR3 sequence: CASSAFWGGNQPQHF. As DNA, the CDR3 is TGTGCCAGCAGTGCCTTTTGGGGCGGGAATCAGCCCCAGCATTTT.

V usage is TRBV28 and J usage is TRBJ1-2, with 7 bases lining up with TRBD1. Germline CDR1 reads MDHEN; CDR2 reads SYDVKM. CDR3 length: 16 amino acids. Germline trimming cut 1 base from V and 1 base from J; bases unmatched to any gene: 6. CDR3 DNA sequence: TGTGCCAGCAGTTTATCGACAGGGACCTTTAACTATGGCTACACCTTC. It specifies CASSLSTGTFNYGYTF.

The chain has TRBV28 and TRBJ1-2; D gene unclear. Trimming removed 5 bases at V and 0 bases at J, with 13 bases between. Germline-derived CDR1 and CDR2 are MDHEN and SYDVKM. CDR3 size: 15 residues. The CDR3 region is CASSKTRVPNYGYTF. DNA of the CDR3: TGTGCCAGCAGTAAGACACGAGTACCTAACTATGGCTACACCTTC.

This chain connects TRBV5-1 to TRBJ1-2; 7 bases map to TRBD1. CDR1 is SGHRS and CDR2 is YFSETQ in the germline V gene. This CDR3 is built from 15 residues. V gave up 0 bases and J gave up 4 bases; unmatched junction bases: 6. The CDR3 bases are TGCGCCAGCAGCTTGGAGGGACAGCCCCGCTATGGCTACACCTTC. It yields the protein CASSLEGQPRYGYTF.

This clonotype showed up just a few times. The V and J genes are TRBV5-6 and TRBJ2-3; maybe TRBD2 (6 bases). V was clipped by 1 base and J by 2 bases, with 8 bases between them. This CDR3 is 14 amino acids long. The germline CDR1 and CDR2 sequences are SGHDT and YYEEEE. The CDR3: CASSLPGVTDTQYF. CDR3 bases: TGTGCCAGCAGCTTGCCGGGGGTCACAGATACGCAGTATTTT. Together with reference TRBV5-6 and TRBJ2-3, the CDR3 gives the full variable domain: DAGVTQSPTHLIKTRGQQVTLRCSPKSGHDTVSWYQQALGQGPQFIFQYYEEEERQRGNFPDRFSGHQFPNYSSELNVNALLLGDSALYLCASSLPGVTDTQYFGPGTRLTVL.

This chain's CDR3 is CASRRPRHTGELFF. CDR3 in DNA: TGCGCCAGCAGGAGGCCCCGACACACCGGGGAGCTGTTTTTT. V is TRBV5-1 and J is TRBJ2-2; D is unclear. CDR3 length: 14 amino acids. Trimming took off 5 bases at V and 3 bases at J, with 11 bases between the two ends. Germline V lookup: CDR1 SGHRS, CDR2 YFSETQ. Variable domain in full (rest from reference TRBV5-1 and TRBJ2-2): KAGVTQTPRYLIKTRGQQVTLSCSPISGHRSVSWYQQTPGQGLQFLFEYFSETQRNKGNFPGRFSGRQFSNSRSEMNVSTLELGDSALYLCASRRPRHTGELFFGEGSRLTVL.

This clonotype was recorded at least ten times. In DNA, the CDR3 is TGCGCCAGCAGCTTTGGACAGGCTTTTAATTCACCCCTCCACTTT. Translating gives CASSFGQAFNSPLHF. The chain joins TRBV5-1 to TRBJ1-6, with 7 bases matching TRBD1. The ends lost 2 bases at V and 6 bases at J; junction bases unmatched: 5. In germline, CDR1 is SGHRS, CDR2 YFSETQ. The CDR3 extends over 15 amino acids.

This clonotype has a count of ten or more. This chain uses TRBV6-1 with TRBJ2-1; TRBD2 matches 12 bases. The CDR3 runs to 18 residues. Germline V gene lookup returns CDR1 MNHNS and CDR2 SASEGT. J was trimmed by 5 bases and V by 6 bases; bases with no gene match: 14. CDR3: CASSRTSGTLVSHNEQFF. The CDR3 DNA is TGTGCCAGCAGCCGGACTAGCGGGACCTTAGTTTCCCACAATGAGCAGTTCTTC.

The chain joins TRBV5-1 to TRBJ2-3, with 10 bases aligning to TRBD2. J lost 5 bases, V lost 3 bases, and 3 bases had no gene match. The germline V gene has CDR1 SGHRS and CDR2 YFSETQ. This CDR3 has 14 amino acids. DNA of the CDR3: TGCGCCAGCAGCTCGTGGACTAGCGGAGATACGCAGTATTTT. Residues: CASSSWTSGDTQYF.

This clonotype was counted many times. This chain connects TRBV6-1 to TRBJ2-1; 12 nucleotides match TRBD2. CDR1 is MNHNS and CDR2 is SASEGT in the germline V gene. Trimming took 2 bases from V and 1 from J; bases not matched to a gene: 3. The CDR3 is made up of 17 amino acids. Written as DNA, the CDR3 is TGTGCCAGCAGTGAAAGACTAGCGGGGGTTTCCTACAATGAGCAGTTCTTC. Residues: CASSERLAGVSYNEQFF.

The chain couples TRBV7-9 to TRBJ2-2; D uncertain. The CDR3 is 15 residues long. Deletions cut 4 bases from V and 7 bases from J, with 16 bases between. Germline CDR1 and CDR2: SEHNR and FQNEAQ (reference sequence). The CDR3 region has the DNA TGTGCCAGCAGCTCACCGGCCACACTTGACGGGGAGCTGTTTTTT. Its translation is CASSSPATLDGELFF.

In this sample, this clonotype turned up many times. The chain employs TRBV7-7 and TRBJ2-7; D is uncertain. Germline V lookup: CDR1 SSHAT, CDR2 FNYEAQ (reference sequence). The V end was cut by 8 bases, the J end by 0 bases, with 8 bases between. This CDR3 region has 12 residues. CDR3 coding DNA: TGTGCCAGCGGTCCCAGCTCCTACGAGCAGTACTTC. Protein: CASGPSSYEQYF.